Shown below are 28 T cell receptor beta chains from a single sample sequenced in a study of post-analysis software for immune sequencing data. Unique molecular identifiers featured in each of the TCR beta cDNA libraries. TCRdb re-called the PCR reads with MiXCR, one entry per CDR3 protein. The profile shows about half a million distinct CDR3 sequences, less than 40% of them singletons. The study, taken as a whole, reports: In patients, about 5 TRBV segments were more frequent than in controls, with TRBV5-6, TRBV5-1 and TRBV20-1 among them.

The antigens of these receptors remain unknown. The material sequenced was blood. The receptors were gathered from a girl aged 2 to 17 with multiple sclerosis.

This clonotype was detected ten times or more. This chain connects TRBV12-3 or TRBV12-4 to TRBJ2-1, with D perhaps TRBD2 (5 bases). The CDR3 has 14 residues. Trimming took off 3 bases at V and 0 bases at J, with 6 bases between the two ends. This CDR3 is CASSFEGSYNEQFF. The CDR3 nucleotides read TGTGCCAGCAGTTTCGAGGGCTCCTACAATGAGCAGTTCTTC.

The chain has TRBV25-1 and TRBJ2-1; D might be TRBD1 (6 bases). With 6 bases removed from V and 0 bases from J, the gap between germline ends came to 12 bases. The CDR3 contains 15 residues. Germline lookup yields CDR1 MGHDK and CDR2 SYGVNS. The CDR3 DNA follows: TGTGCCAGCAGCAAACAGGGTTCCTCCTACAATGAGCAGTTCTTC. This sequence encodes CASSKQGSSYNEQFF.

This clonotype appeared a few times. This sequence joins TRBV27 and TRBJ1-2; D gene unclear. The CDR3 is 15 residues long. The germline gives CDR1 MNHEY, CDR2 SMNVEV (reference sequence). Between the trimmed V and J ends, which lost 2 bases and 2 bases, there was a span of 12 bases. The CDR3 region has the DNA TGTGCCAGCAGTTTAGATGGGGATTCAAACTATGGCTACACCTTC. Protein: CASSLDGDSNYGYTF.

For this clonotype: This may come from a read error, since a much larger clone is one base off. J is TRBJ2-3 and V is TRBV6-5; no reliable D call. V gave up 6 bases and J gave up 4 bases, with 17 bases separating them. CDR1 and CDR2 (germline): MNHEY, SVGAGI. The CDR3 length is 15 residues. The DNA for the CDR3 is TGTGCCAGCAGACGGACCTCCGCTCGGGCAGATACGCAGTATTTT. Encoded protein: CASRRTSARADTQYF.

V gene TRBV13 combines with J gene TRBJ1-2; D is perhaps TRBD1 (6 bases). Germline CDR1 reads PRHDT; CDR2 reads FYEKMQ (reference sequence). The V gene lost 1 base and the J gene lost 8 bases, with 23 bases spanning the gap. The CDR3 contains 17 residues. DNA of the CDR3: TGTGCCAGCAGCTTAGCGCGGGAACTGGCCAGGGGTGACGGCTACACCTTC. The encoded protein is CASSLARELARGDGYTF.

This chain connects TRBV7-9 to TRBJ2-3; D possibly corresponds to TRBD2 (5 bases). The CDR3 is 16 amino acids. From germline, CDR1 is SEHNR and CDR2 FQNEAQ (reference sequence). V shed 5 bases and J shed 2 bases, with 17 bases lying between them. DNA for the CDR3: TGTGCCAGCAGCCTTCTTCGGGGTTTCCCCACAGATACGCAGTATTTT. It is translated as CASSLLRGFPTDTQYF. The variable domain in full, with the rest retrieved from reference TRBV7-9 and TRBJ2-3, is DTGVSQNPRHKITKRGQNVTFRCDPISEHNRLYWYRQTLGQGPEFLTYFQNEAQLEKSRLLSDRFSAERPKGSFSTLEIQRTEQGDSAMYLCASSLLRGFPTDTQYFGPGTRLTVL.

The chain is built from TRBV5-1 and TRBJ2-7, with D possibly being TRBD1 (5 bases). The CDR3 consists of 15 residues. Germline CDR1 is SGHRS and CDR2 is YFSETQ. Deletions cut 0 bases from V and 3 bases from J, with 13 bases between. The CDR3 nucleotides are TGCGCCAGCAGCTTGGGGGGCCGAGACCTCTACGAGCAGTACTTC. As protein: CASSLGGRDLYEQYF.

This clonotype came up a few times. V usage is TRBV20-1 and J usage is TRBJ2-3; TRBD2 might be the D (5 bases). Trimming took 0 bases from V and 5 from J, leaving 12 bases between them. CDR3 length: 14 residues. Looked up from germline, CDR1 is DFQATT and CDR2 is SNEGSKA (reference sequence). Here the CDR3 DNA reads TGCAGTGCTAGAGATACGCTAGCTGGAGATACGCAGTATTTT. It yields the protein CSARDTLAGDTQYF.

Only one count was recorded for this clonotype. The chain uses TRBV2 and TRBJ1-5, with D possibly matching TRBD1 (5 bases). V shed 6 bases and J shed 7 bases, with 16 bases lying between them. CDR1 SNHLY and CDR2 FYNNEI come from the germline V gene. The CDR3 has 14 residues. CDR3 region: CASRGVWGNQPQHF. CDR3 in DNA: TGTGCCAGCAGGGGGGTTTGGGGAAACCAGCCCCAGCATTTT.

The table lists this clonotype with a few counts. The chain joins TRBV20-1 to TRBJ1-1; TRBD1 aligns across 8 bases. V lost 4 bases, J lost 6 bases, and 7 bases stayed unmatched. There are 13 residues in the CDR3. Germline V gene data show CDR1 as DFQATT and CDR2 as SNEGSKA (reference sequence). The CDR3 reads CSANGQGKAEAFF. CDR3 sequence (DNA): TGCAGTGCTAACGGACAGGGTAAGGCTGAAGCTTTCTTT.

The chain recombines TRBV7-2 with TRBJ2-7; D is unclear. Germline V gives CDR1 SGHTA, CDR2 FQGNSA. V lost 3 bases and J lost 4, with 10 bases in between. The CDR3 is 13 amino acids. The CDR3 DNA is TGTGCCAGCAGCTTGAACCTCTATTACGAGCAGTACTTC. Encoded protein: CASSLNLYYEQYF.

The chain is built from TRBV11-2 and TRBJ2-3; 11 nucleotides match TRBD2. Germline CDR1 reads SGHAT; CDR2 reads FQNNGV. The junction had 7 bases not matched to a gene; V was cut back by 5 bases and J by 3 bases. This CDR3 has 16 amino acids. The CDR3 DNA is TGTGCCAGCAGCAAACGTAGCGGGGGGGGAACAGATACGCAGTATTTT. Translation gives CASSKRSGGGTDTQYF.

This clonotype was found many times. J is TRBJ2-1 and V is TRBV10-3; tentative D call: TRBD2 (5 bases). This CDR3 region has 12 residues. Per the germline V gene, CDR1 is ENHRY and CDR2 is SYGVKD. V gave up 10 bases and J gave up 10 bases, with 17 bases separating them. CDR3 region: CATGGAADEQFF. The CDR3, as DNA: TGTGCCACGGGCGGAGCGGCAGACGAGCAGTTCTTC.

This clonotype was detected a few times. This chain uses TRBV6-6 with TRBJ2-1, with 8 bases aligning to TRBD1. V shed 2 bases and J 13 bases; nucleotides not matched to a gene: 10. The germline CDR1 and CDR2 sequences are MNHNY and SVGAGI (reference sequence). The CDR3 sequence is 14 residues long. The CDR3 DNA follows: TGTGCCAGCAGTTACATGGGACTGACAGGGGCCCAGTTCTTC. It encodes CASSYMGLTGAQFF.

This clonotype was detected only a few times. V gene TRBV4-1 combines with J gene TRBJ2-5; D unclear. Deletions cut 3 bases from V and 1 base from J, with 9 bases between. There are 14 residues in the CDR3. Germline lookup yields CDR1 MGHRA and CDR2 YSYEKL. The CDR3 DNA sequence: TGCGCCAGCAGCCAGTTACAGATCCAAGAGACCCAGTACTTC. Translated, it gives CASSQLQIQETQYF.

The chain carries TRBV7-2 and TRBJ2-1, with 8 nucleotides matching TRBD2. Germline V CDR1 and CDR2: SGHTA, FQGNSA. The CDR3 has 14 residues. J gave up 8 bases and V 4 bases, and 7 bases lay outside the gene matches. CDR3: CASSSGGPGDEQFF. The CDR3 nucleotides are TGTGCCAGCAGCTCGGGGGGGCCCGGGGATGAGCAGTTCTTC.

The chain links TRBV10-3 to TRBJ2-2; 9 bases map to TRBD2. Trimming at V came to 6 bases and at J to 2 bases, leaving 7 bases not matched to a gene. Germline assignment: CDR1 ENHRY and CDR2 SYGVKD. The length of the CDR3 is 16 residues. The CDR3 reads CAISETSGANTGELFF. The CDR3 nucleotides read TGTGCCATCAGCGAGACTAGCGGAGCTAACACCGGGGAGCTGTTTTTT.

This clonotype was seen only a few times. The J gene is TRBJ2-3, the V gene TRBV20-1; TRBD2 aligns across 8 bases. V lost 2 bases, J lost 1 base, and 5 bases stayed unmatched. The V gene's germline CDR1 is DFQATT and CDR2 SNEGSKA (reference sequence). The CDR3 is 15 residues long. CDR3 region: CSARSGGSGTDTQYF. The CDR3, as DNA: TGCAGTGCTAGAAGCGGGGGTAGCGGCACAGATACGCAGTATTTT.

This clonotype occurred a few times. This sequence joins TRBV5-1 and TRBJ2-5; D is possibly TRBD2 (5 bases). The V and J ends lost 4 bases and 0 bases respectively, with 10 bases between them. CDR1 and CDR2 (germline): SGHRS, YFSETQ. The CDR3 covers 14 residues. In nucleotides, the CDR3 is TGCGCCAGCAGCCCCGAGGGCTACCAAGAGACCCAGTACTTC. It yields the protein CASSPEGYQETQYF.

At least ten counts were recorded for this clonotype. The rearrangement uses TRBV7-2 and TRBJ2-5; 7 bases map to TRBD2. In germline, CDR1 is SGHTA, CDR2 FQGNSA. With V trimmed by 1 base and J by 5 bases, 10 bases remained unmatched. This CDR3 is built from 16 residues. The CDR3 spells CASSLDGRYKRETQYF. As DNA, the CDR3 is TGTGCCAGCAGCTTAGACGGGAGGTATAAAAGGGAGACCCAGTACTTC.

This clonotype was seen a handful of times. The chain links TRBV2 to TRBJ1-4; 9 bases match TRBD1. Trimming at V came to 6 bases and at J to 10 bases, leaving 12 bases not matched to a gene. CDR3 size: 15 residues. The germline V gene encodes CDR1 SNHLY and CDR2 FYNNEI. CDR3 sequence reads: CASRSSGTGTRKLFF. CDR3 nucleotides: TGTGCCAGCAGGTCATCCGGGACAGGGACGAGAAAACTGTTTTTT.

The V gene is TRBV11-2, the J gene TRBJ1-2, with D perhaps TRBD1 (5 bases). This CDR3 region has 13 residues. V was trimmed by 4 bases and J by 7 bases, leaving 13 bases between them. The V gene's germline CDR1 is SGHAT and CDR2 FQNNGV. In nucleotides, the CDR3 is TGTGCCAGCAGCTCCGGGACGCCTAGTGGCTACACCTTC. This encodes CASSSGTPSGYTF.

In this sample, this clonotype turned up a few times. The chain links TRBV7-3 to TRBJ2-1; TRBD2 is a possible D gene (5 bases). V lost 0 bases, J lost 7 bases, and 10 bases lay in between. This CDR3 contains 14 residues. CDR1 is SGHTA and CDR2 is FQGTGA in the germline V gene. The CDR3 spells CASSLTGLANEQFF. As DNA, the CDR3 is TGTGCCAGCAGCTTAACAGGACTGGCTAATGAGCAGTTCTTC.

This clonotype came up a few times. The chain combines TRBV6-6 with TRBJ1-5; TRBD1 might be the D (6 bases). Trimming removed 5 bases at V and 3 bases at J, with 11 bases between. The germline gives CDR1 MNHNY, CDR2 SVGAGI (reference sequence). The CDR3 is 14 amino acids. The CDR3 bases are TGTGCCAGCAGTGGCCGGGACACCAATCAGCCCCAGCATTTT. Protein sequence: CASSGRDTNQPQHF.

The chain has TRBV27 and TRBJ2-3; 8 positions match TRBD2. The CDR3 has 15 residues. Per the germline V gene, CDR1 is MNHEY and CDR2 is SMNVEV (reference sequence). V shed 5 bases, J shed 1 base, and the junction held 5 bases outside the gene matches. CDR3 bases: TGTGCCAGCAGTACCTGGCGGGGGGGCACAGATACGCAGTATTTT. Residues: CASSTWRGGTDTQYF.

This clonotype was seen a handful of times. The chain carries TRBV18 and TRBJ2-3; D not resolved. This CDR3 is 15 amino acids long. CDR1 KGHSH and CDR2 LQKENI come from the germline V gene. Deletions cut 3 bases from V and 3 bases from J, with 13 bases between. The CDR3 here is CASSPSGKATDTQYF. The CDR3 DNA reads TGTGCCAGCTCACCTTCAGGAAAAGCGACAGATACGCAGTATTTT.

In its sample, this clonotype was seen once. The CDR3 loop is CASSPTSTDANYGYTF. DNA for the CDR3: TGTGCCAGCAGCCCTACATCGACGGACGCTAACTATGGCTACACCTTC. This chain links TRBV7-9 with TRBJ1-2; no reliable D call. CDR1 and CDR2 (germline): SEHNR, FQNEAQ (reference sequence). V dropped 5 bases and J dropped 0 bases, with 16 bases sitting between them. The CDR3 has 16 residues. Full variable domain (remainder filled in from reference TRBV7-9 and TRBJ1-2): DTGVSQNPRHKITKRGQNVTFRCDPISEHNRLYWYRQTLGQGPEFLTYFQNEAQLEKSRLLSDRFSAERPKGSFSTLEIQRTEQGDSAMYLCASSPTSTDANYGYTFGSGTRLTVV.

This chain uses TRBV15 with TRBJ1-2, with TRBD1 matching over 8 bases. The CDR3 has 14 amino acids. Trimming at V came to 0 bases and at J to 7 bases, leaving 4 bases not matched to a gene. The V gene's germline CDR1 is LNHNV and CDR2 YYDKDF (reference sequence). The CDR3 protein is CATSRDRGRGGYTF. The CDR3 DNA reads as TGTGCCACCAGCAGAGACAGGGGGCGAGGTGGCTACACCTTC. The entire variable domain, with the rest obtained from reference TRBV15 and TRBJ1-2, is as follows: DAMVIQNPRYQVTQFGKPVTLSCSQTLNHNVMYWYQQKSSQAPKLLFHYYDKDFNNEADTPDNFQSRRPNTSFCFLDIRSPGLGDTAMYLCATSRDRGRGGYTFGSGTRLTVV.